Each of the 12 T cell receptor beta chains below was sequenced from the same sample in a study of shared clonotypes between healthy human individuals. Repertoires were generated with immunoSEQ multiplex PCR, while TCRdb's copy carries only in-frame clones and drops some. The sample holds around 450,000 clones; about four fifths are singletons and the top ten take approximately 13%. The sample was PBMCs. These receptors were taken from a middle-aged woman in good health. Some clones in this sample may be carry-over from other donors' samples.

V is TRBV29-1 and J is TRBJ2-5, with 7 bases identical to TRBD2. CDR1 SQVTM and CDR2 ANQGSEA come from the germline V gene. The CDR3 spans 12 residues. Losses at the gene ends were 7 bases for V and 1 base for J; bases not matched to a gene: 3. The CDR3 sequence: CSERDAQETQYF. The CDR3 coding sequence is TGCAGCGAGCGGGACGCCCAAGAGACCCAGTACTTC. The whole variable domain, remainder taken from reference TRBV29-1 and TRBJ2-5, is SAVISQKPSRDICQRGTSLTIQCQVDSQVTMMFWYRQQPGQSLTLIATANQGSEATYESGFVIDKFPISRPNLTFSTLTVSNMSPEDSSIYLCSERDAQETQYFGPGTRLLVL.

The chain uses TRBV10-3 and TRBJ1-6; the D is unclear. This CDR3 region has 13 residues. Germline CDR1 and CDR2: ENHRY and SYGVKD. Trimming removed 3 bases at V and 7 bases at J, with 7 bases between. CDR3 amino acids: CAISDLGNSPLHF. CDR3 DNA sequence: TGTGCCATCAGTGACTTAGGAAATTCACCCCTCCACTTT.

This clone appeared once. The rearrangement joins TRBV23-1 to TRBJ2-2; D remains unclear. TRBV23-1 is flagged as an ORF with uncertain function. The CDR3 is 14 amino acids. V was cut by 2 bases and J by 6 bases, with 10 bases left in between. The CDR3 spells CASSQKRWAGELFF. DNA for the CDR3: TGCGCCAGCAGTCAAAAGCGTTGGGCCGGGGAGCTGTTTTTT.

With respect to this clone: Other DNA sequences in the sample encode the same CDR3. V is TRBV4-2 and J is TRBJ2-2; maybe TRBD1 (5 bases). Trimming took 0 bases from V and 6 from J, leaving 8 bases between them. CDR1 is LGHNA and CDR2 is YNFKEQ in the germline V gene. The CDR3 length is 14 residues. CDR3 coding DNA: TGTGCCAGCAGCCAAGACAGGGTGGCCGGGGAGCTGTTTTTT. It translates to CASSQDRVAGELFF.

This clone was picked up a small number of times. V and J are TRBV2 and TRBJ1-1; no definite D call. The germline V and J ends were trimmed by 4 bases and 5 bases, with 11 bases remaining between them. Germline loops: CDR1 SNHLY, CDR2 FYNNEI. The CDR3 spans 13 residues. CDR3 sequence (DNA): TGTGCCAGCAGTGGTGGGAGTAGGACTGAAGCTTTCTTT. Protein product: CASSGGSRTEAFF.

J is TRBJ2-1 and V is TRBV28; D is uncertain. The CDR3 sequence is 14 residues long. The ends were cut back, 8 bases at V and 4 bases at J, with 15 bases in the middle. Looked up from germline, CDR1 is MDHEN and CDR2 is SYDVKM. CDR3 DNA sequence: TGTGCCAGCGCCGAGCCGGTTGGTTACAATGAGCAGTTCTTC. This gives the protein CASAEPVGYNEQFF.

The chain carries TRBV19 and TRBJ2-1, with D perhaps TRBD2 (6 bases). There are 17 residues in the CDR3. Germline V gene data show CDR1 as LNHDA and CDR2 as SQIVND (reference sequence). V gave up 3 bases and J gave up 0 bases, with 15 bases separating them. DNA for the CDR3: TGTGCCAGTAGTATCGCAGGTAGCGGTTACTCCTACAATGAGCAGTTCTTC. Its translation: CASSIAGSGYSYNEQFF.

The rearrangement joins TRBV7-7 to TRBJ2-6; 7 nucleotides match TRBD1. The CDR3 consists of 17 residues. Germline V gene lookup returns CDR1 SSHAT and CDR2 FNYEAQ (reference sequence). The V and J ends lost 5 bases and 1 base, in that order; junction bases with no gene match: 8. The CDR3 spells CASSPRTGSSGANVLTF. CDR3 nucleotides: TGTGCCAGCAGCCCAAGGACAGGTTCATCTGGGGCCAACGTCCTGACTTTC.

The rearrangement joins TRBV7-3 to TRBJ1-4; D not resolved. The CDR3 consists of 14 residues. Germline V lookup: CDR1 SGHTA, CDR2 FQGTGA. V was cut by 2 bases and J by 8 bases, with 12 bases left in between. The CDR3 sequence: CASSLGGMGEKLFF. DNA for the CDR3: TGTGCCAGCAGCTTAGGCGGTATGGGGGAAAAACTGTTTTTT.

The genes are TRBV29-1 and TRBJ2-7; 7 positions match TRBD1. Germline-derived CDR1 and CDR2 are SQVTM and ANQGSEA. The V gene end was trimmed by 4 bases and the J gene end by 1 base; junction bases not matched to a gene: 7. This CDR3 is built from 14 residues. As DNA, the CDR3 is TGCAGCGTTGGCCATCGGGGACAGTCCTACGAGCAGTACTTC. This codes for CSVGHRGQSYEQYF.

This CDR3 reads CASSFGDRSKETQYF. In DNA, the CDR3 is TGTGCCAGCAGCTTCGGTGACCGGTCGAAAGAGACCCAGTACTTC. The chain is built from TRBV5-4 and TRBJ2-5; D ambiguous. Germline assignment: CDR1 SGHNT and CDR2 YYREEE (reference sequence). V lost 2 bases and J 3 bases, leaving 14 bases between the germline ends. The CDR3 loop spans 15 amino acids.

V usage is TRBV15 and J usage is TRBJ2-7; no clear D. V was clipped by 0 bases and J by 3 bases, with 12 bases between them. The CDR3 is made up of 15 amino acids. CDR1 is LNHNV and CDR2 is YYDKDF in the germline V gene (reference sequence). CDR3 residues: CATSRETGYHYEQYF. The CDR3 DNA reads as TGTGCCACCAGCAGAGAGACGGGCTATCACTACGAGCAGTACTTC.